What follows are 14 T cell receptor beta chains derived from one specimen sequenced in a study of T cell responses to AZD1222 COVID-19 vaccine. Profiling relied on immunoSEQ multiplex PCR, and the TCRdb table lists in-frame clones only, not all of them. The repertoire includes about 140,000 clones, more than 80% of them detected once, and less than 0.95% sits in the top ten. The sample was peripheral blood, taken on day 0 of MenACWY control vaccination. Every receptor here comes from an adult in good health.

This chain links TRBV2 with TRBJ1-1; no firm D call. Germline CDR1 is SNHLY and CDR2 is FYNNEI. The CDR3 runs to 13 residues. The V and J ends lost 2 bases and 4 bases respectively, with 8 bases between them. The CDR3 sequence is CASSENRGTEAFF. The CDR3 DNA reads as TGTGCCAGCAGTGAAAATCGGGGCACTGAAGCTTTCTTT.

In nucleotides, the CDR3 is TGTGCCAGCAGCTTAGGGGTTGGGCACAGGGGGAACACTGAAGCTTTCTTT. Protein sequence: CASSLGVGHRGNTEAFF. The rearrangement uses TRBV7-6 and TRBJ1-1, with TRBD1 matching 7 bases. The V segment lost 1 base and the J segment 1 base; nucleotides outside the gene matches: 9. The CDR3 is 17 residues long. CDR1 and CDR2 from the germline V gene are SGHVS and FNYEAQ. The full variable domain, rest sourced from reference TRBV7-6 and TRBJ1-1, is GAGVSQSPRYKVTKRGQDVALRCDPISGHVSLYWYRQALGQGPEFLTYFNYEAQQDKSGLPNDRFSAERPEGSISTLTIQRTEQRDSAMYRCASSLGVGHRGNTEAFFGQGTRLTVV.

DNA for the CDR3: TGTGCCACCAGCAGGGTCTCCGGGACAGGAGGGACTGAAGCTTTCTTT. As protein: CATSRVSGTGGTEAFF. This chain links TRBV15 with TRBJ1-1; 8 nucleotides line up with TRBD1. This CDR3 has 16 amino acids. Germline CDR1 and CDR2: LNHNV and YYDKDF (reference sequence). With 3 bases clipped from V and 5 bases from J, the junction kept 11 bases outside the gene matches.

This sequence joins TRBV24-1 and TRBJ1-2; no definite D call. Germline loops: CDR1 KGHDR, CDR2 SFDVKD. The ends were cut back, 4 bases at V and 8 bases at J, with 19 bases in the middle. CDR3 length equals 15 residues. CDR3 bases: TGTGCCACCAGTGACCCCCGGGGAGCCATGGGGGGCTACACCTTC. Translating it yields CATSDPRGAMGGYTF.

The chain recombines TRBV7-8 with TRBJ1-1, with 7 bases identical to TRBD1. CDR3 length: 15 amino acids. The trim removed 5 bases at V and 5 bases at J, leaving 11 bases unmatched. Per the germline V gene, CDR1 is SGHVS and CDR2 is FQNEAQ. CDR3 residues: CASSLRDSGGTEAFF. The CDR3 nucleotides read TGTGCCAGCAGCCTCCGGGACAGTGGGGGTACTGAAGCTTTCTTT.

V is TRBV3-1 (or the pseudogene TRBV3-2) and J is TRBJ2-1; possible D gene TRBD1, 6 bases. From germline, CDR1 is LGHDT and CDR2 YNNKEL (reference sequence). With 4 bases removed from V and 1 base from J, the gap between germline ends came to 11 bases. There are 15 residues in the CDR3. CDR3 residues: CASSLSQGSYNEQFF. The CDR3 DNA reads TGTGCCAGCAGCCTTTCACAGGGATCCTACAATGAGCAGTTCTTC.

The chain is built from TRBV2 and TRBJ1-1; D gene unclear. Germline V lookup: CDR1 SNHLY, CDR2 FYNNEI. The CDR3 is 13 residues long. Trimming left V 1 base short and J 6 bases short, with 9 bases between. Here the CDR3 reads CASSEDSRAEAFF. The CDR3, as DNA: TGTGCCAGCAGTGAAGATTCAAGGGCTGAAGCTTTCTTT.

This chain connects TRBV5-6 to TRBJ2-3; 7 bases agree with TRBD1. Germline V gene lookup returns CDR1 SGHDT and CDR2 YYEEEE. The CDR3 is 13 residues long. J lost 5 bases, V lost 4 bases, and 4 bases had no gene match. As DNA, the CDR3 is TGTGCCAGCAGCCATAACAGGGGAGATACGCAGTATTTT. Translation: CASSHNRGDTQYF.

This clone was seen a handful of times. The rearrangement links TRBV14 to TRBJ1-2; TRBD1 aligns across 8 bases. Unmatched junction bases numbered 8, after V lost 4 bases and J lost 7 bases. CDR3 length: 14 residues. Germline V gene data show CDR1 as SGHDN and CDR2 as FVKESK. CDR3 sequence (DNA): TGTGCCAGCAGCCGCTTGACAGGGGATGGTGGCTACACCTTC. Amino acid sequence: CASSRLTGDGGYTF.

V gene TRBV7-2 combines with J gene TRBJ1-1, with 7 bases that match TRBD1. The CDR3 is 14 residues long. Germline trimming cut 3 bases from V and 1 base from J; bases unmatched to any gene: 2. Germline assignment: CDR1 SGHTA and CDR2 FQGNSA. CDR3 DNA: TGTGCCAGCAGCTTCGGGACAGCGAACACTGAAGCTTTCTTT. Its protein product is CASSFGTANTEAFF.

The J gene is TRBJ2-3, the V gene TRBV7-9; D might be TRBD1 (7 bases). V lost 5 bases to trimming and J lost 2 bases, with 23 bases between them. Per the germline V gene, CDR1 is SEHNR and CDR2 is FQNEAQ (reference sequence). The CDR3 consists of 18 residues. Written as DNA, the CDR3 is TGTGCCAGCAGCCCAGCGAGGGGGCGGGCGGGACTCACAGATACGCAGTATTTT. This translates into CASSPARGRAGLTDTQYF. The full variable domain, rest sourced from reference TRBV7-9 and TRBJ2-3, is DTGVSQNPRHKITKRGQNVTFRCDPISEHNRLYWYRQTLGQGPEFLTYFQNEAQLEKSRLLSDRFSAERPKGSFSTLEIQRTEQGDSAMYLCASSPARGRAGLTDTQYFGPGTRLTVL.

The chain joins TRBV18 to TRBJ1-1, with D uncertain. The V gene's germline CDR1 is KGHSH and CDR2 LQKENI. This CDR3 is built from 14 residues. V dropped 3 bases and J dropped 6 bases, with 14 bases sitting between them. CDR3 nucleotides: TGTGCCAGCTCACCGAGTTATCGGCGAGCTGAAGCTTTCTTT. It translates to CASSPSYRRAEAFF.

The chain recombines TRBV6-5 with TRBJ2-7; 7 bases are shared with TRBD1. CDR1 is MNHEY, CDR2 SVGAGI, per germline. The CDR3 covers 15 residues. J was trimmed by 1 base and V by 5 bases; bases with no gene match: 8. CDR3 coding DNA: TGTGCCAGCAGTCTGCAACAGGGGAAGTCCTACGAGCAGTACTTC. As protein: CASSLQQGKSYEQYF.

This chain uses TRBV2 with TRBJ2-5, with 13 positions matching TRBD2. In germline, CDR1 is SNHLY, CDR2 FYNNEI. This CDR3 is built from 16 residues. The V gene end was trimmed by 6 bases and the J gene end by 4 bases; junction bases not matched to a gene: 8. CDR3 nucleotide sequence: TGTGCCAGCAGCAGAGGACTAGCGGGAGTGAGAGAGACCCAGTACTTC. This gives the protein CASSRGLAGVRETQYF.